A selection of T cell receptor beta chains follows, all from one sample in a study of graft-versus-host responses after intestinal transplantation. Sequencing used immunoSEQ multiplex PCR; TCRdb keeps in-frame clones, though not all of them. The sample consists of some 70,000 clones, roughly 91% of them appearing once. The antigens these receptors bind are not known. The sample here was unstimulated CD8+ T cells sorted from spleen or lymph node cells, taken before transplant. These receptors were collected from a human donor who was the organ donor for an intestinal transplant. Both conserved end residues are part of each CDR3. A D gene is named only where the DNA matches it firmly. Expanded clones are given a class, and other clones once, few, many or no size at all.

D: -
size: -
V: TRBV11-2
J: TRBJ2-7
CDR3: CASSLGYYEQYF
DNA: TGTGCCAGCAGCTTAGGGTACTACGAGCAGTACTTC

D: -
size: -
V: TRBV2
J: TRBJ1-2
CDR3: CASTFTHGGRNGYTF
DNA: TGTGCCAGCACCTTCACCCACGGGGGGCGAAATGGCTACACCTTC

D: -
size: -
V: TRBV5-1
J: TRBJ1-2
CDR3: CASSLDGTQFNYGYTF
DNA: TGCGCCAGCAGCTTGGACGGGACACAATTTAACTATGGCTACACCTTC

D: -
size: -
V: TRBV15
J: TRBJ1-2
CDR3: CATSRETVYGYTF
DNA: TGTGCCACCAGCAGAGAGACAGTCTATGGCTACACCTTC

D: TRBD1
size: -
V: TRBV15
J: TRBJ2-7
CDR3: CATSEDRGDEQYF
DNA: TGTGCCACCAGCGAGGACAGGGGAGACGAGCAGTACTTC

D: -
size: -
V: TRBV7-9
J: TRBJ1-2
CDR3: CASSSSTTGNGYTF
DNA: TGTGCCAGCAGCTCCTCAACCACCGGGAACGGCTACACCTTC

D: -
size: -
V: TRBV6-1
J: TRBJ1-1
CDR3: CASSWEGENTEAFF
DNA: TGTGCCAGCAGTTGGGAGGGGGAGAACACTGAAGCTTTCTTT

D: -
size: -
V: TRBV29-1
J: TRBJ1-2
CDR3: CSVAPQGSMDYGYTF
DNA: TGCAGCGTGGCCCCACAGGGTTCGATGGACTATGGCTACACCTTC

D: TRBD2
size: -
V: TRBV4-2
J: TRBJ2-3
CDR3: CASSQAPLLTSGEGDTQYF
DNA: TGTGCCAGCAGCCAAGCGCCCCTATTGACTAGCGGGGAAGGAGATACGCAGTATTTT

D: -
size: -
V: TRBV5-5
J: TRBJ1-2
CDR3: CASDDTGYGYTF
DNA: TGTGCCAGCGATGACACCGGCTATGGCTACACCTTC

D: -
size: -
V: TRBV7-6
J: TRBJ1-1
CDR3: CASSQLGGPPTEAFF
DNA: TGTGCCAGCAGCCAATTGGGGGGACCCCCCACTGAAGCTTTCTTT

D: -
size: -
V: TRBV27
J: TRBJ2-7
CDR3: CASSPAGWGYEQYF
DNA: TGTGCCAGCAGTCCGGCAGGGTGGGGGTACGAGCAGTACTTC

D: -
size: -
V: TRBV4-1
J: TRBJ2-3
CDR3: CASSGLRGGYADTQYF
DNA: TGCGCCAGCAGCGGACTCAGGGGGGGCTACGCAGATACGCAGTATTTT

D: TRBD1
size: -
V: TRBV15
J: TRBJ1-4
CDR3: CATSRDLGRGAGSEGEKLFF
DNA: TGTGCCACCAGCAGAGATCTCGGCAGGGGGGCCGGTAGTGAAGGTGAAAAACTGTTTTTT

D: -
size: -
V: TRBV6-5
J: TRBJ1-6
CDR3: CALSVQPSESSPLHF
DNA: TGTGCCCTAAGCGTACAGCCCTCTGAGAGTTCACCCCTCCACTTT

D: -
size: -
V: TRBV6-1
J: TRBJ2-1
CDR3: CASYRLSSYNEQFF
DNA: TGTGCCAGCTACAGGCTGAGCTCCTACAATGAGCAGTTCTTC

D: TRBD2
size: -
V: TRBV10-3
J: TRBJ2-1
CDR3: CAIRGLAGDNEQFF
DNA: TGTGCCATCAGGGGACTAGCGGGGGACAATGAGCAGTTCTTC

D: -
size: once
V: TRBV23-1
J: TRBJ1-4
CDR3: CASSLATGLANEKLFF
DNA: TGCGCCAGCAGTCTCGCCACAGGGTTGGCTAATGAAAAACTGTTTTTT

D: -
size: -
V: TRBV6-1
J: TRBJ1-1
CDR3: CASSEERNTEAFF
DNA: TGTGCCAGCAGTGAAGAGCGGAACACTGAAGCTTTCTTT

D: -
size: -
V: TRBV29-1
J: TRBJ1-2
CDR3: CSVEGGYTF
DNA: TGCAGCGTTGAGGGCGGCTACACCTTC

D: -
size: -
V: TRBV27
J: TRBJ2-7
CDR3: CASSFSSSYEQYF
DNA: TGTGCCAGCAGTTTTTCCTCCTCCTACGAGCAGTACTTC

D: TRBD1
size: -
V: TRBV6-1
J: TRBJ2-1
CDR3: CASSESWGQGAYEQFF
DNA: TGTGCCAGCAGTGAATCCTGGGGACAGGGGGCATATGAGCAGTTCTTC